The T cell receptor beta chain described here comes from a study of CD8+CD57+ T cells in acquired aplastic anemia. Study-level information: DNA per sorted CD4+ or CD8+ sample ranged roughly 0.19 to 30 ug, averaging approximately 3.1 ug.

The TCR beta profiling, which covered VDJ combination and CDR3 sequence, was carried out using genomic DNA as the template. TCRdb re-analysed the reads in MiXCR, keeping a single row per CDR3 protein. In the table there are 450,000 to 550,000 distinct CDR3 sequences, around 30% of which are singletons. The CDR3 extends over 14 amino acids. CDR1 is LNHDA, CDR2 SQIVND, per germline (reference sequence). Patients chosen for sequencing had shown CD8+CD57+ cell expansion by flow cytometry. None of the patients had been given any therapy when their blood was sampled. Study-level points and caveats: Shared by patients and controls, 25 to 30 CD8+ CDR3s were abundant in patients.

Note on this clonotype: Antigen specificity is unknown. Possible read error: a much larger clone is one base away.

Sequenced material: sorted CD4+, CD8+, or CD8+CD57+ T cells (not recorded which) from PBMCs. The genes are TRBV19 and TRBJ1-5; D may be TRBD1 (6 bases). This receptor was taken from a human donor with aplastic anemia. The CDR3 coding sequence is TGTGCCGGTAGGGGGGAAACTAGCAATCAGCCCCAGCATTTT. This gives the protein CAGRGETSNQPQHF.